Following are 26 T cell receptor beta chains from one sample sequenced in a study of T cells in Graves' hyperthyroidism and ophthalmopathy. TCR beta CDR3 sequences were amplified from RNA transcripts. With the HTBI primer set, the TCR CDR3 went through a first round of RT-PCR. Via MiXCR, TCRdb re-called the multiplex PCR reads, giving one row per CDR3 protein. The repertoire consists of about 560,000 distinct CDR3 sequences, with around a sixth occurring once and the leading ten covering roughly 7.3%. The specimen sequenced was blood. Receptor source: a woman aged 25 to 45 with Graves' hyperthyroidism.

This clonotype appeared once. V is TRBV11-2 and J is TRBJ2-7, with 12 bases fitting TRBD2. The CDR3 runs to 15 residues. CDR1 and CDR2 from the germline V gene are SGHAT and FQNNGV. The V and J ends lost 7 bases and 2 bases, in that order; junction bases with no gene match: 6. CDR3 amino acids: CASNLAGGRAYEQYF. In DNA form, the CDR3 reads TGTGCCAGCAATCTAGCGGGAGGGCGGGCCTACGAGCAGTACTTC.

The sample holds many counts of this clonotype. The CDR3 coding sequence is TGTGCCTGGTCGGCAGGGGACTATGGCTACACCTTC. Encoded protein: CAWSAGDYGYTF. This chain joins TRBV30 and TRBJ1-2; perhaps TRBD1 as D (6 bases). V was shortened by 5 bases and J by 3 bases, with 10 bases between the two germline ends. The germline V gene has CDR1 GTSNPN and CDR2 SVGIG (reference sequence). The CDR3 consists of 12 residues.

This clonotype was detected a few times. This chain joins TRBV15 and TRBJ2-2; D may match TRBD1 or TRBD2 (5 bases each). CDR3 length: 17 residues. V was cut by 5 bases and J by 4 bases, with 20 bases left in between. Germline V CDR1 and CDR2: LNHNV, YYDKDF (reference sequence). The CDR3 protein is CATSGRHRSRGTGELFF. The CDR3 coding sequence is TGTGCCACCAGCGGTCGTCACAGGAGTCGGGGCACCGGGGAGCTGTTTTTT.

J is TRBJ1-2 and V is TRBV20-1, with TRBD1 as a possible D gene (6 bases). CDR3 length: 11 amino acids. Germline V lookup: CDR1 DFQATT, CDR2 SNEGSKA (reference sequence). The V gene lost 6 bases and the J gene lost 8 bases, with 13 bases spanning the gap. In nucleotides, the CDR3 is TGCAGTGCGTCGACAGGATCCGGCTACACCTTC. Amino acids: CSASTGSGYTF.

This clonotype was counted many times. The chain is built from TRBV27 and TRBJ1-2; D call uncertain. CDR3 size: 14 residues. Germline CDR1 reads MNHEY; CDR2 reads SMNVEV (reference sequence). V lost 5 bases and J 5 bases, leaving 15 bases between the germline ends. The CDR3 loop reads CASSPDGVRYGYTF. The CDR3 region has the DNA TGTGCCAGCAGTCCTGATGGTGTGCGGTATGGCTACACCTTC.

The table lists this clonotype with a few counts. The rearrangement uses TRBV6-2 or TRBV6-3 and TRBJ1-2; perhaps TRBD1 as D (5 bases). Between the trimmed V and J ends, which lost 6 bases and 8 bases, there was a span of 22 bases. The CDR3 sequence is 15 residues long. Germline V gives CDR1 MNHEY, CDR2 SVGEGT. The CDR3 nucleotides read TGTGCCAGCAGCCATATGGCGGGGCGAGTGGAAGGCTACACCTTC. Amino acid sequence: CASSHMAGRVEGYTF.

This clonotype showed up many times. V usage is TRBV29-1 and J usage is TRBJ1-1; 8 bases line up with TRBD1. The germline V gene encodes CDR1 SQVTM and CDR2 ANQGSEA. V was clipped by 1 base and J by 6 bases; unmatched bases: 10. The CDR3 consists of 15 residues. DNA of the CDR3: TGCAGCGTTGAAGGGCGCGGACAGGGAGTCGCTGAAGCTTTCTTT. Amino acid sequence: CSVEGRGQGVAEAFF.

This clonotype was picked up many times. The CDR3 loop reads CASSMTVVGLTEAFF. In DNA, the CDR3 is TGTGCCAGTAGCATGACAGTCGTGGGATTGACTGAAGCTTTCTTT. V usage is TRBV19 and J usage is TRBJ1-1; possibly TRBD1 for D (5 bases). CDR3 length: 15 amino acids. Looked up from germline, CDR1 is LNHDA and CDR2 is SQIVND (reference sequence). The V gene lost 6 bases and the J gene lost 5 bases, with 19 bases spanning the gap.

This sequence joins TRBV5-1 and TRBJ2-3; 11 bases map to TRBD2. The CDR3 runs to 18 residues. The germline V gene has CDR1 SGHRS and CDR2 YFSETQ. The V gene end was trimmed by 2 bases and the J gene end by 2 bases; junction bases not matched to a gene: 10. CDR3 sequence (DNA): TGCGCCAGCAGCTTTACGGGACTAGCGGAGTACTACACAGATACGCAGTATTTT. Protein product: CASSFTGLAEYYTDTQYF. The full variable domain, rest sourced from reference TRBV5-1 and TRBJ2-3, is KAGVTQTPRYLIKTRGQQVTLSCSPISGHRSVSWYQQTPGQGLQFLFEYFSETQRNKGNFPGRFSGRQFSNSRSEMNVSTLELGDSALYLCASSFTGLAEYYTDTQYFGPGTRLTVL.

The rearrangement links TRBV7-2 to TRBJ2-5; 7 bases agree with TRBD1. The CDR3 length is 16 residues. With 1 base clipped from V and 1 base from J, the junction kept 6 bases outside the gene matches. Germline V gives CDR1 SGHTA, CDR2 FQGNSA. The CDR3 DNA is TGTGCCAGCAGCTTAGTAGGGCCAGGGGGCCAAGAGACCCAGTACTTC. Residues: CASSLVGPGGQETQYF.

In this sample, this clonotype turned up a few times. The genes are TRBV9 and TRBJ2-2, with D hard to call. Germline assignment: CDR1 SGDLS and CDR2 YYNGEE. CDR3 length: 16 amino acids. Trimming pared 2 bases from V and 2 bases from J, leaving 13 bases between. CDR3 nucleotides: TGTGCCAGCAGCGTGACCTCACTAATTAACACCGGGGAGCTGTTTTTT. Its translation: CASSVTSLINTGELFF.

About this clonotype: This may arise from a read error, as a much more abundant clone is one base away. V is TRBV9 and J is TRBJ1-2; D ambiguous. Looked up from germline, CDR1 is SGDLS and CDR2 is YYNGEE. Trimming cost V 5 bases and J 4 bases, with 3 bases left between them. CDR3 length: 10 amino acids. The CDR3 protein is CASRSYGYTF. CDR3 DNA: TGTGCCAGCAGGAGCTATGGCTACACCTTC.

This clonotype was found many times. The rearrangement links TRBV11-2 to TRBJ2-4, with TRBD1 matching over 7 bases. The CDR3 is 13 amino acids. From germline, CDR1 is SGHAT and CDR2 FQNNGV. J lost 12 bases, V lost 5 bases, and 10 bases had no gene match. This chain's CDR3 is CASSLRQGRAQYF. The DNA of the CDR3 is TGTGCCAGCAGCCTTAGACAGGGTCGAGCTCAGTACTTC. The full variable domain, completed using reference TRBV11-2 and TRBJ2-4, is EAGVAQSPRYKIIEKRQSVAFWCNPISGHATLYWYQQILGQGPKLLIQFQNNGVVDDSQLPKDRFSAERLKGVDSTLKIQPAKLEDSAVYLCASSLRQGRAQYFGAGTRLSVL.

The chain is built from TRBV20-1 and TRBJ1-4; a weak D match, TRBD1 (6 bases). Germline values: CDR1 DFQATT, CDR2 SNEGSKA (reference sequence). The V gene lost 1 base and the J gene lost 10 bases, with 28 bases spanning the gap. CDR3 length: 18 residues. The CDR3 nucleotides are TGCAGTGCTAGAGTGGAGGGGGGGGCTCCAGGTTCGGACCGAAAACTGTTTTTT. Its protein product is CSARVEGGAPGSDRKLFF.

This clonotype was counted at least ten times. The genes are TRBV3-1 and TRBJ2-7, with D possibly matching TRBD2 (6 bases). With 3 bases removed from V and 1 base from J, the gap between germline ends came to 10 bases. This CDR3 contains 14 residues. The V gene's germline CDR1 is LGHDT and CDR2 YNNKEL (reference sequence). The CDR3 sequence: CASSHGGTSYEQYF. DNA of the CDR3: TGTGCCAGCAGCCACGGGGGAACGTCCTACGAGCAGTACTTC.

The chain combines TRBV6-6 with TRBJ1-2; D remains ambiguous. Germline V lookup: CDR1 MNHNY, CDR2 SVGAGI (reference sequence). V shed 0 bases and J shed 0 bases, with 17 bases lying between them. CDR3 length: 18 residues. The CDR3 region has the DNA TGTGCCAGCAGTTACTCGATCGGGTGGGGTTCGGCTAACTATGGCTACACCTTC. Encoded protein: CASSYSIGWGSANYGYTF.

V usage is TRBV10-1 and J usage is TRBJ2-1; TRBD2 matches 9 bases. The CDR3 has 16 amino acids. The junction had 6 bases not matched to a gene; V was cut back by 0 bases and J by 6 bases. Germline CDR1 is WNHNN and CDR2 is SYGVQD (reference sequence). DNA of the CDR3: TGCGCCAGCAGTGAGTCGATCGGGACTAGCCGCAATGAGCAGTTCTTC. Translation gives CASSESIGTSRNEQFF.

This clonotype was seen at least ten times. This chain connects TRBV12-3 or TRBV12-4 to TRBJ2-6; D remains unclear. The CDR3 covers 14 residues. Deletions cut 6 bases from V and 0 bases from J, with 6 bases between. CDR3 amino acids: CASSSVSGANVLTF. The CDR3 DNA follows: TGTGCCAGCAGCTCCGTCTCTGGGGCCAACGTCCTGACTTTC.

There are many counts of this clonotype. V is TRBV27 and J is TRBJ2-7, with D possibly matching TRBD2 (6 bases). The CDR3 totals 14 residues. V lost 8 bases, J lost 3 bases, and 17 bases lay in between. Germline lookup yields CDR1 MNHEY and CDR2 SMNVEV (reference sequence). The CDR3 region is CASGRGFRIYEQYF. The CDR3 DNA reads TGTGCCAGCGGGCGGGGTTTTCGCATCTACGAGCAGTACTTC.

The CDR3 is CASSSYQRRETQYF. CDR3 DNA: TGTGCCAGCAGCTCTTATCAGCGTCGAGAGACCCAGTACTTC. This chain joins TRBV7-9 and TRBJ2-5; no firm D call. CDR1 is SEHNR and CDR2 is FQNEAQ in the germline V gene (reference sequence). Trimming shortened V by 4 bases and J by 4 bases, and 13 bases separated the two germline ends. CDR3 length equals 14 residues.

At least ten counts were recorded for this clonotype. V and J are TRBV20-1 and TRBJ2-3; D gene ambiguous. The CDR3 length is 13 residues. Germline V gene sequence: CDR1 DFQATT, CDR2 SNEGSKA (reference sequence). The ends were cut back, 4 bases at V and 3 bases at J, with 11 bases in the middle. The CDR3 reads CSANPGRTDTQYF. CDR3 in DNA: TGCAGTGCTAACCCCGGGCGGACAGATACGCAGTATTTT.

The chain employs TRBV27 and TRBJ2-7; TRBD2 aligns across 8 bases. The CDR3 has 15 amino acids. Trimming removed 1 base from V and 6 bases from J; junction bases left unmatched: 8. Germline V gene sequence: CDR1 MNHEY, CDR2 SMNVEV (reference sequence). The CDR3 loop reads CASSLWSGTSREQYF. For the CDR3, the DNA is TGTGCCAGCAGTTTATGGTCCGGGACTAGTCGCGAGCAGTACTTC.

The chain's CDR3 is CASSQDSSGRAFNEQFF. Here the CDR3 DNA reads TGTGCCAGCAGCCAAGATTCGAGCGGGAGGGCCTTCAATGAGCAGTTCTTC. V usage is TRBV4-2 and J usage is TRBJ2-1, with TRBD2 identical over 10 bases. The CDR3 runs 17 residues. Germline trimming cut 0 bases from V and 6 bases from J; bases unmatched to any gene: 8. Per germline, CDR1 LGHNA and CDR2 YNFKEQ.

This clonotype was detected a few times. This sequence joins TRBV9 and TRBJ2-3; D gene uncertain. The CDR3 covers 13 residues. V lost 1 base, J lost 0 bases, and 3 bases lay in between. CDR1 is SGDLS, CDR2 YYNGEE, per germline. CDR3 in amino acids: CASSVSSTDTQYF. Written as DNA, the CDR3 is TGTGCCAGCAGCGTAAGTAGCACAGATACGCAGTATTTT.

This rearrangement joins TRBV29-1 to TRBJ2-3, with D tentatively TRBD1 (6 bases). Trimming shortened V by 0 bases and J by 3 bases, and 13 bases separated the two germline ends. Germline CDR1 SQVTM, CDR2 ANQGSEA. The CDR3 covers 15 residues. The CDR3 DNA sequence: TGCAGCGTTGAAGAAGGCCGGACAGCGACAGATACGCAGTATTTT. This gives the protein CSVEEGRTATDTQYF.

This clonotype came up many times. The genes are TRBV27 and TRBJ2-1; 10 nucleotides match TRBD2. Germline CDR1 is MNHEY and CDR2 is SMNVEV (reference sequence). This CDR3 has 17 residues. V was clipped by 5 bases and J by 4 bases; unmatched bases: 11. The CDR3 DNA sequence: TGTGCCAGCAGTCACACTCCGACTAGCGGGCTTTACAATGAGCAGTTCTTC. It yields the protein CASSHTPTSGLYNEQFF.